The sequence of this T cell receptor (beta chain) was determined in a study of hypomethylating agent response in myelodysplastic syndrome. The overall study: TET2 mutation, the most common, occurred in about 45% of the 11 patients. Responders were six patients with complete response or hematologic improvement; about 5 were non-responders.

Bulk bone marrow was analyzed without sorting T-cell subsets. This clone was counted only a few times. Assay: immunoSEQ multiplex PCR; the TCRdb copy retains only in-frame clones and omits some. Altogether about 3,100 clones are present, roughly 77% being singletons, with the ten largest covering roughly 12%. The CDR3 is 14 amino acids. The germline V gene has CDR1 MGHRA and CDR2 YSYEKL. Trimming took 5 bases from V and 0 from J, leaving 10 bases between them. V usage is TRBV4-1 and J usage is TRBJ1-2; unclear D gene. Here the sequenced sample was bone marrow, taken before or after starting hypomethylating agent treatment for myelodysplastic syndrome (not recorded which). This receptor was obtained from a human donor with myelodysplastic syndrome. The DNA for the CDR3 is TGCGCCAGCAGCTGGGTTGGGTCTAACTATGGCTACACCTTC. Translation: CASSWVGSNYGYTF.